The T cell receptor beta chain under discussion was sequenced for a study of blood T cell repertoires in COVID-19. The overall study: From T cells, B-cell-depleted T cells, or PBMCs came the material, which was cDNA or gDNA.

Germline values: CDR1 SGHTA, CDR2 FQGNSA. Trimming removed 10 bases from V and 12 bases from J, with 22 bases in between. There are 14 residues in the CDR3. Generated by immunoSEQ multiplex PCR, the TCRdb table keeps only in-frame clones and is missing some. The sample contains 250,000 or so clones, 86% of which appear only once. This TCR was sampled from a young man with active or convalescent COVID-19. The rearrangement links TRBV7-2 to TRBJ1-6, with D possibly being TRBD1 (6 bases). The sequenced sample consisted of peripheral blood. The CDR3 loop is CATGQSLSGGPLHF. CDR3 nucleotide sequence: TGTGCCACCGGACAGTCTCTCTCAGGTGGACCCCTCCACTTT.